One and the same sample provided the 16 T cell receptor beta chains below, sequenced in a study of blood T cell repertoires in COVID-19. The repertoire was sequenced with immunoSEQ multiplex PCR; TCRdb's copy has only in-frame clones and lacks some. The sample has about 240,000 clones, approximately 83% seen once; the top ten hold 3% to 4%. Sequencing used PBMCs or T cells enriched from blood (not recorded which). The receptors were gathered from a woman aged 40 to 55 with acute COVID-19.

This clone was seen only once. The chain employs TRBV10-3 and TRBJ2-2, with TRBD1 matching over 8 bases. Trimming removed 5 bases from V and 0 bases from J; junction bases left unmatched: 8. CDR1 is ENHRY, CDR2 SYGVKD, per germline. This CDR3 comprises 17 residues. The CDR3 loop reads CAISKSPTGANTGELFF. CDR3 nucleotide sequence: TGTGCCATCAGTAAAAGTCCGACAGGGGCGAACACCGGGGAGCTGTTTTTT.

The chain employs TRBV4-2 and TRBJ2-7; 7 bases fit TRBD1. Germline CDR1 is LGHNA and CDR2 is YNFKEQ. V was pared by 0 bases and J by 2 bases, with 7 bases of the junction left unmatched. The CDR3 loop spans 16 amino acids. CDR3 sequence (DNA): TGTGCCAGCAGCCAAGATAATACAGGGGAACCCTACGAGCAGTACTTC. The encoded protein is CASSQDNTGEPYEQYF.

This sequence joins TRBV10-1 and TRBJ1-2; TRBD1 agrees at 9 bases. This CDR3 region has 21 residues. Germline loops: CDR1 WNHNN, CDR2 SYGVQD (reference sequence). The V segment lost 0 bases and the J segment 4 bases; nucleotides outside the gene matches: 21. CDR3 DNA sequence: TGCGCCAGCAGTGAGTCCGATAGAGTTGGGAGCCGGGACAGGGTCGCCTATGGCTACACCTTC. Its protein is CASSESDRVGSRDRVAYGYTF.

The V and J genes are TRBV7-9 and TRBJ1-3; 11 bases align to TRBD1. V dropped 1 base and J dropped 7; count of bases not matched to a gene: 0. Germline V CDR1 and CDR2: SEHNR, FQNEAQ (reference sequence). This CDR3 is 14 amino acids long. The DNA for the CDR3 is TGTGCCAGCAGCTTAGGGACAGGGGGCAACACCATATATTTT. This encodes CASSLGTGGNTIYF.

CDR3 bases: TGTGCCAGCAGTGAATCGGATCAGCCCCAGCATTTT. It encodes CASSESDQPQHF. The chain employs TRBV25-1 and TRBJ1-5; D is unclear. This CDR3 has 12 amino acids. Germline assignment: CDR1 MGHDK and CDR2 SYGVNS. The V end was cut by 1 base, the J end by 5 bases, with 3 bases between.

V gene TRBV19 combines with J gene TRBJ2-1; 7 bases match TRBD1. J was trimmed by 3 bases and V by 6 bases; bases with no gene match: 2. This CDR3 contains 13 residues. CDR1 and CDR2 from the germline V gene are LNHDA and SQIVND (reference sequence). This CDR3 is CASSGTDYNEQFF. Written as DNA, the CDR3 is TGTGCCAGTAGCGGGACAGACTACAATGAGCAGTTCTTC.

The chain's CDR3 is CAWSRAGGSYEQYF. CDR3 nucleotides: TGTGCCTGGAGTCGAGCGGGAGGTTCCTACGAGCAGTACTTC. The chain couples TRBV30 to TRBJ2-7, with 9 bases fitting TRBD2. The CDR3 is 14 amino acids. Germline V CDR1 and CDR2: GTSNPN, SVGIG (reference sequence). Trimming at V came to 2 bases and at J to 1 base, leaving 3 bases not matched to a gene. The complete variable domain, with remaining parts taken from reference TRBV30 and TRBJ2-7, reads SQTIHQWPATLVQPVGSPLSLECTVEGTSNPNLYWYRQAAGRGLQLLFYSVGIGQISSEVPQNLSASRPQDRQFILSSKKLLLSDSGFYLCAWSRAGGSYEQYFGPGTRLTVT.

The CDR3 DNA sequence: TGTGCCAGCAGCTTAGGGTACGGGACAGGGAAATTTTCATATACGCAGTATTTT. This encodes CASSLGYGTGKFSYTQYF. The chain combines TRBV7-6 with TRBJ2-3; 9 bases fit TRBD1. Germline V gene lookup returns CDR1 SGHVS and CDR2 FNYEAQ. The CDR3 is 18 amino acids. The V gene end was trimmed by 1 base and the J gene end by 7 bases; junction bases not matched to a gene: 15.

The genes are TRBV24-1 and TRBJ2-7; 10 bases line up with TRBD2. Germline CDR1 and CDR2: KGHDR and SFDVKD. The CDR3 runs to 14 residues. J lost 5 bases, V lost 4 bases, and 4 bases had no gene match. The CDR3 DNA is TGTGCCACCAGTGACGGCCTAGCGGGGGACGAGCAGTACTTC. It is translated as CATSDGLAGDEQYF.

The genes are TRBV12-3 or TRBV12-4 and TRBJ2-3; 8 positions agree with TRBD2. V was clipped by 6 bases and J by 8 bases; unmatched bases: 7. This CDR3 is 13 amino acids long. This CDR3 reads CASSQAGGGTQYF. CDR3 nucleotides: TGTGCCAGCAGCCAAGCCGGGGGGGGTACGCAGTATTTT.

The CDR3 DNA reads TGTGCCAGCAGCCAAGATCTCGTGAGCTCCTACGAGCAGTACTTC. This translates into CASSQDLVSSYEQYF. This chain links TRBV3-1 (or the pseudogene TRBV3-2) with TRBJ2-7; unclear D gene. Between the trimmed V and J ends, which lost 0 bases and 0 bases, there was a span of 9 bases. The CDR3 extends over 15 amino acids. In germline, CDR1 is LGHDT, CDR2 YNNKEL (reference sequence).

CDR3 residues: CASSLNTGTGGTGELFF. For the CDR3, the DNA is TGCGCCAGCAGCCTAAATACCGGGACAGGGGGCACCGGGGAGCTGTTTTTT. This chain links TRBV5-1 with TRBJ2-2; 11 bases match TRBD1. The CDR3 sequence is 17 residues long. Germline lookup yields CDR1 SGHRS and CDR2 YFSETQ. The V and J ends lost 4 bases and 4 bases, in that order; junction bases with no gene match: 9.

The genes are TRBV6-1 and TRBJ2-7; 9 bases align to TRBD2. The germline CDR1 and CDR2 sequences are MNHNS and SASEGT. This CDR3 region has 15 residues. V lost 2 bases and J lost 2; bases outside the gene matches: 4. CDR3 DNA: TGTGCCAGCAGTGAAAGTAGCGGGGGAACCTACGAGCAGTACTTC. It translates to CASSESSGGTYEQYF.

The CDR3 DNA reads as TGTGCCAGCAGTCCAGCGGCGACAGGGGGGGGGAACACTGAAGCTTTCTTT. Residues: CASSPAATGGGNTEAFF. The chain links TRBV7-2 to TRBJ1-1, with 9 bases matching TRBD1. The CDR3 has 17 amino acids. The germline V gene encodes CDR1 SGHTA and CDR2 FQGNSA. The V and J ends lost 6 bases and 1 base, in that order; junction bases with no gene match: 12.

This sequence joins TRBV3-1 (or the pseudogene TRBV3-2) and TRBJ2-2; 7 positions match TRBD2. Germline CDR1 LGHDT, CDR2 YNNKEL (reference sequence). The CDR3 sequence is 17 residues long. Germline trimming cut 0 bases from V and 1 base from J; bases unmatched to any gene: 5. CDR3 amino acids: CASSQDGRDQNTGELFF. DNA of the CDR3: TGTGCCAGCAGCCAAGATGGGAGGGACCAGAACACCGGGGAGCTGTTTTTT.

The genes are TRBV29-1 and TRBJ1-4; 8 nucleotides match TRBD1. Germline-derived CDR1 and CDR2 are SQVTM and ANQGSEA. The CDR3 loop spans 14 amino acids. J lost 5 bases, V lost 1 base, and 3 bases had no gene match. CDR3: CSVEVNRGNEKLFF. CDR3 nucleotide sequence: TGCAGCGTTGAAGTTAACAGGGGGAATGAAAAACTGTTTTTT. Combining the CDR3 with reference TRBV29-1 and TRBJ1-4 gives the whole variable domain SAVISQKPSRDICQRGTSLTIQCQVDSQVTMMFWYRQQPGQSLTLIATANQGSEATYESGFVIDKFPISRPNLTFSTLTVSNMSPEDSSIYLCSVEVNRGNEKLFFGSGTQLSVL.